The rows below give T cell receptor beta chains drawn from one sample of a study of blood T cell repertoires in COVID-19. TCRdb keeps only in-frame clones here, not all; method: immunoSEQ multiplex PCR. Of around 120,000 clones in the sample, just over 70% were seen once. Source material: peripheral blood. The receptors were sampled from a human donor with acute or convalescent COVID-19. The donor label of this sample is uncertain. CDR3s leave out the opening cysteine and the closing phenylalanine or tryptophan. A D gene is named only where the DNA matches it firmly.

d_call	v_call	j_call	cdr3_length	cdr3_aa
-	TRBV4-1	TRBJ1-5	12	ASSQASNNQPQH
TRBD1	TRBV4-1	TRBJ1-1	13	ASSLYGTANTEAF
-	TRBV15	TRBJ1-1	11	ATSRKRQSAAF
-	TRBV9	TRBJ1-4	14	ARFHRCRSTNEKLF
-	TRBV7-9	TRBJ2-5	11	ASSFFSSETQY
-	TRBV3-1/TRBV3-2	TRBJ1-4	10	ASSHSREKLF
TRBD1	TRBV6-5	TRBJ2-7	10	AGRQGRGEQY
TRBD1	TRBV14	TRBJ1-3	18	ASSPLPGQGDYLSGNTIY
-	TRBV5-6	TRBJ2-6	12	ASSLGTGANVLT
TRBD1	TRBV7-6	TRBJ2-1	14	ASSPTTGGTRNEQF
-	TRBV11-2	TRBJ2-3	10	ASSSGGETQY
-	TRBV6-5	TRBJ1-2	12	ASFSAGNHYGYT
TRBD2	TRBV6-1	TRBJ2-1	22	ASSERVRPFGAGGRSRGNNEQF
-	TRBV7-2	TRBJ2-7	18	ASSLAASHGGPLASYEQY
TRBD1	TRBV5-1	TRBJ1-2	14	ASSSAGTGSNYGYT
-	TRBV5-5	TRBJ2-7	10	ASSFGGREQY
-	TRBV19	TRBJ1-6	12	ASKVRADNSPLH
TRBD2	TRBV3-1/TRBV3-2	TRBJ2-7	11	AAAGRGGYEQY
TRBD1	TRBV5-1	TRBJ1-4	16	ASSLATGATISDEKLF
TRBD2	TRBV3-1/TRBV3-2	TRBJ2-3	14	ASSQVLAGPADTQY
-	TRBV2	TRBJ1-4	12	ASSGTVTSEKLF
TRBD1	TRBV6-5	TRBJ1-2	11	ASRATGFYGYT
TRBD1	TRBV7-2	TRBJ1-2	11	ASSHDRVAGYT
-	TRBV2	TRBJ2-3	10	ASSLNTDTQY
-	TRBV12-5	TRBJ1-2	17	ASGLVQGRATPIPYGYT
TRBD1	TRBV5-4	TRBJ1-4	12	ASSWDRGHEKLF
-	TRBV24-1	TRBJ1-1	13	ATGDSWGSDTEAF
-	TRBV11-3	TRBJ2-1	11	ASSLRRRDEQF
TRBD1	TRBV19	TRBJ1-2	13	ASSLDRGLTYGYT
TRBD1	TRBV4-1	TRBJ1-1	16	ASSPKQGTVKRYTEAF
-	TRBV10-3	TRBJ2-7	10	AISDYRYEQY
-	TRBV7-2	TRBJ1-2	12	ASSPTRVSYGYT
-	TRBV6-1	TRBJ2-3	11	ASSEQRGDTQY
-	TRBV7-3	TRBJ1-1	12	ASSSGLENTEAF
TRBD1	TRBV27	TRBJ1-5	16	ASSPNPRDRGRHQPQH
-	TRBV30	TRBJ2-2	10	AWTAGHGELF
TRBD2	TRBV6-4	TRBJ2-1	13	ASSRLAGGYNEQF